This T cell receptor beta chain stems from a study of CD8 T cells in ankylosing spondylitis. There are many counts of this clonotype. What it recognizes is unknown. General observations from the study: What appeared characteristic of ankylosing spondylitis blood was a TCR beta motif of eight highly homologous variants. Within peripheral blood, clones linked to disease were CD8+ and relatively rare.

Libraries of TCR beta came from quantitative 5'-RACE with molecular barcodes. TCRdb analysed the 5' RACE reads with MiXCR anew, one entry per CDR3 protein. The sample includes 750,000 to 850,000 distinct CDR3 sequences, 12% of them seen just once. The source of this sequence is a male donor with ankylosing spondylitis. Sequencing was carried out using blood, either unsorted or a sorted T cell fraction (not recorded which).

The CDR3 spells CASSFWTGSTDTQYF. In DNA form, the CDR3 reads TGTGCCAGCAGTTTCTGGACAGGAAGCACAGATACGCAGTATTTT. The chain has TRBV12-3 or TRBV12-4 and TRBJ2-3; 7 bases agree with TRBD1. V lost 3 bases and J lost 0; bases outside the gene matches: 3. This CDR3 region has 15 residues.